The clone carrying this TCR beta chain was found many times. What it recognizes is unknown. This record comes from a study of T cells after yellow fever vaccination. Whole-study results and caveats: Compared with primary, the secondary response was weaker and peaked at day 5, not 15. Booster samples showed a return of most primary-vaccination clones (almost 97% CD4, around 85% CD8). Abundant bulk-population clonotypes could contaminate the FACS-sorted repertoires.

Germline V CDR1 and CDR2: SGHRS, YFSETQ. CDR3 length: 16 residues. V shed 4 bases and J shed 2 bases, with 18 bases lying between them. Via MiXCR, TCRdb re-called the 5' RACE reads, giving one row per CDR3 protein. The table records around 140,000 distinct CDR3 sequences, just over 6.5% of them present only once. This chain joins TRBV5-1 and TRBJ2-5; maybe TRBD2 (5 bases). The receptor comes from a man aged 25 to 40 who received the YFV17D yellow fever vaccine. The sequencing here drew on CD4+ T cells sorted from PBMCs, taken 10 days after the yellow fever booster vaccination. CDR3 DNA: TGCGCCAGCAGCGCCGTTGGGGAAGCGGCTCAAGAGACCCAGTACTTC. Its protein is CASSAVGEAAQETQYF.